This T cell receptor beta chain is from a study of T cells in Graves' hyperthyroidism and ophthalmopathy. Findings and limits, study-wide: Most thyroid clonotypes that were expanded above 0.001 also turned up in blood. A model using 13 V-J features told ophthalmopathy apart from stable hyperthyroidism.

Worth noting for this clonotype: Its specificity is unknown.

Uncontrolled infection, other autoimmune disease, pregnancy or lactation disqualified patients from enrolment. What was amplified from RNA transcripts were TCR beta CDR3 regions. HTBI primers were employed in a first-round RT-PCR of the TCR CDR3. TCRdb re-derived calls from the multiplex PCR reads in MiXCR, one entry per CDR3 protein. The table records 540,000 or so distinct CDR3 sequences, around 45% of them present only once. Sequences were obtained from peripheral blood or thyroid tissue (not recorded which). The TCR sequence derives from an adult woman with Graves' disease, either hyperthyroidism or ophthalmopathy (not recorded which).

CDR3 coding DNA: TGTGCCAGCAGCGTCCAGGGGAAGTACACCGGGGAGCTGTTTTTT. The encoded protein is CASSVQGKYTGELFF. The chain combines TRBV9 with TRBJ2-2; D possibly corresponds to TRBD1 (6 bases). Deletions cut 2 bases from V and 3 bases from J, with 11 bases between. Looked up from germline, CDR1 is SGDLS and CDR2 is YYNGEE. This CDR3 comprises 15 residues.